This entry lists 23 T cell receptor beta chains sequenced from one sample in a study of shared clonotypes between healthy human individuals. Some clones are missing from TCRdb's copy, which holds only in-frame ones; the method was immunoSEQ multiplex PCR. This repertoire shows about 2.2 million clones, 80% to 95% found once; its top ten account for approximately 1.7%. Naive CD8 cells comprised CD45RO-negative, CCR7-positively selected cells, excluding terminally differentiated effector memory CD45RA+ cells. The sample comprised naive CD8+ T cells from PBMCs. These receptors were obtained from a young man in good health. Some clones in this sample may be carry-over from other donors' samples.

In this sample, this clone turned up once. The chain employs TRBV7-6 and TRBJ2-7; D is perhaps TRBD2 (5 bases). The CDR3 runs to 13 residues. The ends were cut back, 5 bases at V and 0 bases at J, with 8 bases in the middle. Germline V gives CDR1 SGHVS, CDR2 FNYEAQ. As DNA, the CDR3 is TGTGCCAGCAGCCTTAGCGACTCCTACGAGCAGTACTTC. The encoded protein is CASSLSDSYEQYF.

The gene calls are TRBV4-1 and TRBJ2-2; D may be TRBD1 (6 bases). Germline V lookup: CDR1 MGHRA, CDR2 YSYEKL. This CDR3 is built from 16 residues. V lost 2 bases, J lost 1 base, and 11 bases lay in between. The chain's CDR3 is CASSQPWTVNTGELFF. CDR3 in DNA: TGCGCCAGCAGCCAACCTTGGACAGTGAACACCGGGGAGCTGTTTTTT.

In this sample, this clone turned up a few times. This chain joins TRBV5-5 and TRBJ1-4; 7 positions agree with TRBD1. Germline loops: CDR1 SGHKS, CDR2 YYEKEE (reference sequence). There are 18 residues in the CDR3. V lost 5 bases to trimming and J lost 5 bases; unmatched junction nucleotides: 18. CDR3 bases: TGTGCCAGCAGTCAGCCGGGACAGCGATCCAATCCCAATGAAAAACTGTTTTTT. Translated: CASSQPGQRSNPNEKLFF.

As DNA, the CDR3 is TGTGCCAGCAGCTTTCCACTAGCGGGGGGCACCTACGAGCAGTACTTC. This gives the protein CASSFPLAGGTYEQYF. The J gene is TRBJ2-7, the V gene TRBV7-9; 12 bases are a match to TRBD2. The germline CDR1 and CDR2 sequences are SEHNR and FQNEAQ (reference sequence). This CDR3 contains 16 residues. V was clipped by 3 bases and J by 2 bases; unmatched bases: 5.

The chain couples TRBV27 to TRBJ2-6; D remains ambiguous. Germline loops: CDR1 MNHEY, CDR2 SMNVEV (reference sequence). Trimming removed 6 bases at V and 3 bases at J, with 6 bases between. The CDR3 loop spans 13 amino acids. The CDR3 spells CASRWGGANVLTF. CDR3 DNA: TGTGCCAGCAGATGGGGTGGGGCCAACGTCCTGACTTTC.

The chain uses TRBV7-9 and TRBJ2-2; D gene unclear. The V end lost 7 bases, the J end lost 8 bases, and 11 bases lay between the germline ends. Germline lookup yields CDR1 SEHNR and CDR2 FQNEAQ (reference sequence). The CDR3 has 12 amino acids. DNA of the CDR3: TGTGCCAGCACCGTGCGTCTTGGGGAGCTGTTTTTT. Its protein is CASTVRLGELFF.

This clone was recorded only once. The chain is built from TRBV7-6 and TRBJ2-7; 13 positions match TRBD2. This CDR3 is 17 amino acids long. The junction had 13 bases not matched to a gene; V was cut back by 5 bases and J by 6 bases. The germline CDR1 and CDR2 sequences are SGHVS and FNYEAQ. The CDR3 spells CASSLTGTSGTLGEQYF. The CDR3 DNA follows: TGTGCCAGCAGCCTCACCGGGACTAGCGGGACGTTGGGCGAGCAGTACTTC.

The chain carries TRBV9 and TRBJ2-3; TRBD1 might be the D (6 bases). The CDR3 runs 15 residues. Germline-derived CDR1 and CDR2 are SGDLS and YYNGEE. V was shortened by 3 bases and J by 4 bases, with 15 bases between the two germline ends. CDR3 in amino acids: CASSAQGSIPDTQYF. For the CDR3, the DNA is TGTGCCAGCAGCGCGCAGGGGAGTATCCCAGATACGCAGTATTTT.

The chain couples TRBV10-1 to TRBJ2-3, with TRBD2 matching over 14 bases. Losses at the gene ends were 4 bases for V and 4 bases for J; bases not matched to a gene: 16. CDR3 length equals 20 residues. Germline V CDR1 and CDR2: WNHNN, SYGVQD (reference sequence). The CDR3 region has the DNA TGCGCCAGCAGTGGACGACTAGCGGGAGGGCCAGTTCCGATCGCAGATACGCAGTATTTT. This translates into CASSGRLAGGPVPIADTQYF.

This clone was detected only a few times. The chain employs TRBV9 and TRBJ2-1; tentatively, D is TRBD1 (6 bases). Germline V lookup: CDR1 SGDLS, CDR2 YYNGEE. This CDR3 spans 16 amino acids. The ends were cut back, 0 bases at V and 8 bases at J, with 18 bases in the middle. CDR3 sequence (DNA): TGTGCCAGCAGCGTAGGGGCAGGGGATTGGTTCGATGAGCAGTTCTTC. Amino acid sequence: CASSVGAGDWFDEQFF.

The chain links TRBV2 to TRBJ2-1; TRBD2 aligns across 7 bases. The CDR3 has 13 residues. Unmatched junction bases numbered 4, after V lost 8 bases and J lost 3 bases. Germline V CDR1 and CDR2: SNHLY, FYNNEI. CDR3 region: CASGRGFYNEQFF. CDR3 nucleotide sequence: TGTGCCAGCGGGCGGGGGTTCTACAATGAGCAGTTCTTC.

This chain connects TRBV4-1 to TRBJ2-1, with 8 bases aligning to TRBD2. This CDR3 region has 17 residues. With V trimmed by 0 bases and J by 0 bases, 4 bases remained unmatched. The germline CDR1 and CDR2 sequences are MGHRA and YSYEKL. The CDR3 region has the DNA TGCGCCAGCAGCCAAGACTTTGGGACTAGCTCCTACAATGAGCAGTTCTTC. This encodes CASSQDFGTSSYNEQFF.

CDR3 residues: CASSQVVAGEGYEQYF. CDR3 sequence (DNA): TGCGCCAGCAGCCAAGTCGTAGCGGGAGAAGGCTACGAGCAGTACTTC. The chain is built from TRBV4-3 and TRBJ2-7; 9 positions match TRBD2. The germline V gene encodes CDR1 LGHNA and CDR2 YSLEER. V shed 1 base, J shed 3 bases, and the junction held 7 bases outside the gene matches. The CDR3 is made up of 16 amino acids.

This chain connects TRBV5-7 to TRBJ2-7, with a weak D call TRBD2 (6 bases). TRBV5-7 is an open reading frame, and its role is uncertain. There are 16 residues in the CDR3. The V gene lost 1 base and the J gene lost 6 bases, with 20 bases spanning the gap. The CDR3 loop reads CASSLCVGRAPGEQYF. CDR3 coding DNA: TGTGCCAGCAGCTTGTGTGTCGGGAGAGCCCCCGGCGAGCAGTACTTC.

The gene calls are TRBV7-8 and TRBJ1-1; D is undetermined. The CDR3 has 13 residues. V lost 3 bases, J lost 5 bases, and 10 bases lay in between. Germline-derived CDR1 and CDR2 are SGHVS and FQNEAQ. The CDR3 reads CASSFGEGTEAFF. The CDR3 DNA reads TGTGCCAGCAGCTTCGGAGAAGGTACTGAAGCTTTCTTT.

The CDR3, as DNA: TGTGCCAGCAGAACCCGGGACAGGGGAATCACCGGGGAGCTGTTTTTT. This codes for CASRTRDRGITGELFF. This chain connects TRBV28 to TRBJ2-2, with 10 bases lining up with TRBD1. Per the germline V gene, CDR1 is MDHEN and CDR2 is SYDVKM. After removal of 6 bases from V and 4 bases from J, the junction contained 8 bases not matched to a gene. This CDR3 region has 16 residues. The full variable domain, with the rest looked up from reference TRBV28 and TRBJ2-2, is DVKVTQSSRYLVKRTGEKVFLECVQDMDHENMFWYRQDPGLGLRLIYFSYDVKMKEKGDIPEGYSVSREKKERFSLILESASTNQTSMYLCASRTRDRGITGELFFGEGSRLTVL.

Remarks on this clone: Other DNA sequences in the sample encode the same CDR3. The J gene is TRBJ2-3, the V gene TRBV4-3; TRBD2 agrees at 10 bases. Germline CDR1 is LGHNA and CDR2 is YSLEER. V lost 1 base and J lost 3; bases outside the gene matches: 1. The CDR3 spans 15 residues. This CDR3 is CASSQVLAGTDTQYF. The CDR3 region has the DNA TGCGCCAGCAGCCAAGTACTAGCGGGAACAGATACGCAGTATTTT.

This clone was seen once. This rearrangement joins TRBV19 to TRBJ2-7; maybe TRBD1 (6 bases). V shed 5 bases and J shed 3 bases, with 14 bases lying between them. The CDR3 runs 14 residues. Per germline, CDR1 LNHDA and CDR2 SQIVND (reference sequence). The CDR3 DNA is TGTGCCAGTAGTCTGGACAGTGACCTCTACGAGCAGTACTTC. It specifies CASSLDSDLYEQYF.

The V and J genes are TRBV7-9 and TRBJ1-2; maybe TRBD1 (6 bases). Trimming cost V 6 bases and J 2 bases, with 19 bases left between them. This CDR3 comprises 16 residues. Germline lookup yields CDR1 SEHNR and CDR2 FQNEAQ (reference sequence). The CDR3 sequence is CASSSPSGTTNYGYTF. In DNA form, the CDR3 reads TGTGCCAGCAGTTCCCCATCCGGGACAACCAACTATGGCTACACCTTC.

The table lists this clone with a count of one. The chain couples TRBV6-1 to TRBJ2-5, with D possibly being TRBD2 (6 bases). This CDR3 is 14 amino acids long. The V end was cut by 8 bases, the J end by 2 bases, with 15 bases between. Germline V gene data show CDR1 as MNHNS and CDR2 as SASEGT. The CDR3 region has the DNA TGTGCCAGCCAAGTCCGGGGACTTCAAGAGACCCAGTACTTC. Translation gives CASQVRGLQETQYF.

This sequence joins TRBV19 and TRBJ2-5; 9 bases map to TRBD2. The length of the CDR3 is 16 residues. The germline CDR1 and CDR2 sequences are LNHDA and SQIVND (reference sequence). Trimming cost V 5 bases and J 5 bases; bases outside gene matches: 12. The CDR3 DNA reads as TGTGCCAGTAGTGCCCTACCGGGACTAGCTCGGGAGACCCAGTACTTC. It is translated as CASSALPGLARETQYF.

This chain joins TRBV7-2 and TRBJ2-7; weak D call: TRBD2 (5 bases). The CDR3 has 11 amino acids. V was clipped by 3 bases and J by 6 bases, with 6 bases between them. Germline lookup yields CDR1 SGHTA and CDR2 FQGNSA. The CDR3 protein is CASSFEGEQYF. For the CDR3, the DNA is TGTGCCAGCAGCTTCGAGGGCGAGCAGTACTTC. Complete variable domain (other parts from reference TRBV7-2 and TRBJ2-7): GAGVSQSPSNKVTEKGKDVELRCDPISGHTALYWYRQSLGQGLEFLIYFQGNSAPDKSGLPSDRFSAERTGGSVSTLTIQRTQQEDSAVYLCASSFEGEQYFGPGTRLTVT.

The CDR3 reads CASSAGRASGTEAFF. For the CDR3, the DNA is TGTGCCAGCAGCGCGGGGAGGGCCTCGGGCACTGAAGCTTTCTTT. This sequence joins TRBV9 and TRBJ1-1; D unclear. Deletions cut 3 bases from V and 4 bases from J, with 16 bases between. The CDR3 spans 15 residues. Germline loops: CDR1 SGDLS, CDR2 YYNGEE.